One sample yielded the 24 T cell receptor beta chains listed below, sequenced in a study of T cell responses to AZD1222 COVID-19 vaccine. Data came from immunoSEQ multiplex PCR; TCRdb stores just in-frame clones and leaves some out. The table lists 100,000 or so clones, roughly 89% of them singletons. Sequencing used peripheral blood, obtained on day 0 of AZD1222 vaccination. The receptors here all came from an adult in good health.

This chain uses TRBV5-1 with TRBJ2-5; D is perhaps TRBD1 (6 bases). The CDR3 loop spans 15 amino acids. Germline V gene lookup returns CDR1 SGHRS and CDR2 YFSETQ. Trimming shortened V by 2 bases and J by 4 bases, and 15 bases separated the two germline ends. The CDR3 loop reads CASSFSTGFSETQYF. CDR3 nucleotides: TGCGCCAGCAGCTTTTCTACAGGGTTCTCAGAGACCCAGTACTTC. Together with reference TRBV5-1 and TRBJ2-5, the CDR3 gives the full variable domain: KAGVTQTPRYLIKTRGQQVTLSCSPISGHRSVSWYQQTPGQGLQFLFEYFSETQRNKGNFPGRFSGRQFSNSRSEMNVSTLELGDSALYLCASSFSTGFSETQYFGPGTRLLVL.

The chain uses TRBV10-3 and TRBJ1-5; perhaps TRBD1 as D (6 bases). Germline V gene lookup returns CDR1 ENHRY and CDR2 SYGVKD. The CDR3 sequence is 17 residues long. Trimming shortened V by 4 bases and J by 2 bases, and 18 bases separated the two germline ends. CDR3 in DNA: TGTGCCATCAGTGTTGGGGGGCCGGGAGCTGGCAATCAGCCCCAGCATTTT. It translates to CAISVGGPGAGNQPQHF.

The chain recombines TRBV12-3 or TRBV12-4 with TRBJ2-1; 8 bases are shared with TRBD2. With 2 bases clipped from V and 14 bases from J, the junction kept 2 bases outside the gene matches. CDR3 length: 11 amino acids. The CDR3, as DNA: TGTGCCAGCAGTTTAACGGGGGGGAAGTTCTTC. Translation: CASSLTGGKFF.

The J gene is TRBJ1-1, the V gene TRBV27, with 7 bases lining up with TRBD1. Germline assignment: CDR1 MNHEY and CDR2 SMNVEV (reference sequence). This CDR3 is 18 amino acids long. The junction had 16 bases not matched to a gene; V was cut back by 3 bases and J by 3 bases. In DNA, the CDR3 is TGTGCCAGCAGTTTTCTTAACCCGAGAGGAACAGGGGACACTGAAGCTTTCTTT. Protein: CASSFLNPRGTGDTEAFF.

This clone was counted once. The chain combines TRBV6-6 with TRBJ2-3; D remains ambiguous. The CDR3 runs 11 residues. V lost 6 bases to trimming and J lost 0 bases, with 1 base between them. Germline V CDR1 and CDR2: MNHNY, SVGAGI (reference sequence). The CDR3 DNA is TGTGCCAGCAGCAGCACAGATACGCAGTATTTT. Its protein product is CASSSTDTQYF.

The J gene is TRBJ1-1, the V gene TRBV19, with TRBD1 as a possible D gene (5 bases). The CDR3 runs 13 residues. The V end was cut by 7 bases, the J end by 0 bases, with 9 bases between. The germline V gene has CDR1 LNHDA and CDR2 SQIVND (reference sequence). The CDR3 nucleotides read TGTGCCAGTAATGGGGCCCTGAACACTGAAGCTTTCTTT. It encodes CASNGALNTEAFF.

The DNA of the CDR3 is TGTGCCATCAGTGTGACTAGCGGCAAAGAGACCCAGTACTTC. Amino acids: CAISVTSGKETQYF. This chain joins TRBV10-3 and TRBJ2-5; 9 bases line up with TRBD2. The CDR3 is made up of 14 amino acids. The germline V gene has CDR1 ENHRY and CDR2 SYGVKD. The trim removed 4 bases at V and 3 bases at J, leaving 3 bases unmatched.

The chain is built from TRBV7-2 and TRBJ1-6; D is ambiguous. The CDR3 spans 13 residues. The germline gives CDR1 SGHTA, CDR2 FQGNSA. The V and J ends lost 5 bases and 7 bases respectively, with 9 bases between them. CDR3 nucleotides: TGTGCCAGCAGCGAAGAGACCAATTCACCCCTCCACTTT. This gives the protein CASSEETNSPLHF. The entire variable domain, with the rest obtained from reference TRBV7-2 and TRBJ1-6, is as follows: GAGVSQSPSNKVTEKGKDVELRCDPISGHTALYWYRQSLGQGLEFLIYFQGNSAPDKSGLPSDRFSAERTGGSVSTLTIQRTQQEDSAVYLCASSEETNSPLHFGNGTRLTVT.

The table lists this clone with a count of one. The rearrangement links TRBV5-6 to TRBJ1-2, with D perhaps TRBD1 (5 bases). Trimming cost V 0 bases and J 2 bases, with 11 bases left between them. Germline V gene lookup returns CDR1 SGHDT and CDR2 YYEEEE. CDR3 size: 15 residues. Written as DNA, the CDR3 is TGTGCCAGCAGCTTGGTAGGGGCGGAAAACTATGGCTACACCTTC. Translating gives CASSLVGAENYGYTF.

This sequence joins TRBV19 and TRBJ2-5; D is unresolved. The CDR3 totals 14 residues. V dropped 6 bases and J dropped 3 bases, with 14 bases sitting between them. Germline V gives CDR1 LNHDA, CDR2 SQIVND (reference sequence). In DNA, the CDR3 is TGTGCCAGTAGATCAACGGACGGTGAAGAGACCCAGTACTTC. Protein product: CASRSTDGEETQYF. Full variable domain (missing parts from reference TRBV19 and TRBJ2-5): DGGITQSPKYLFRKEGQNVTLSCEQNLNHDAMYWYRQDPGQGLRLIYYSQIVNDFQKGDIAEGYSVSREKKESFPLTVTSAQKNPTAFYLCASRSTDGEETQYFGPGTRLLVL.

The V call is TRBV11-3, the J call TRBJ2-1; D gene uncertain. This CDR3 has 13 residues. In germline, CDR1 is SGHNT, CDR2 YENEEA. The V gene lost 6 bases and the J gene lost 3 bases, with 9 bases spanning the gap. The CDR3 sequence is CASRQEIYNEQFF. The CDR3 DNA reads as TGTGCCAGCAGACAAGAAATCTACAATGAGCAGTTCTTC.

V gene TRBV6-5 combines with J gene TRBJ1-2; no definite D call. CDR3 length equals 14 residues. From germline, CDR1 is MNHEY and CDR2 SVGAGI. Trimming removed 0 bases from V and 5 bases from J, with 10 bases in between. As DNA, the CDR3 is TGTGCCAGCAGTTACTCCCTTGAAGGGTATGGCTACACCTTC. Its translation: CASSYSLEGYGYTF.

V is TRBV6-5 and J is TRBJ2-7, with no clear D. Trimming stripped 6 bases from V and 0 bases from J, with 9 bases between. The germline V gene encodes CDR1 MNHEY and CDR2 SVGAGI. This CDR3 has 13 amino acids. In nucleotides, the CDR3 is TGTGCCAGCAGGGACGGAAACTCCTACGAGCAGTACTTC. Protein: CASRDGNSYEQYF.

This clone occurred a few times. V and J are TRBV7-9 and TRBJ1-4; TRBD1 might be the D (6 bases). Trimming stripped 6 bases from V and 8 bases from J, with 19 bases between. This CDR3 region has 15 residues. Germline CDR1 reads SEHNR; CDR2 reads FQNEAQ (reference sequence). DNA of the CDR3: TGTGCCAGCAGTCGAACACAGGGACTCAAGGAAAAACTGTTTTTT. Protein product: CASSRTQGLKEKLFF.

A single count supports this clone. This chain joins TRBV10-3 and TRBJ2-1; 10 bases match TRBD2. Germline assignment: CDR1 ENHRY and CDR2 SYGVKD. V shed 4 bases, J shed 9 bases, and the junction held 9 bases outside the gene matches. The CDR3 runs 15 residues. CDR3 sequence reads: CAISVTSGRASEQFF. The CDR3, as DNA: TGTGCCATCAGTGTAACCAGCGGGAGGGCCTCTGAGCAGTTCTTC.

The V call is TRBV19, the J call TRBJ2-1, with D tentatively TRBD2 (5 bases). From germline, CDR1 is LNHDA and CDR2 SQIVND (reference sequence). CDR3 length: 12 amino acids. V was clipped by 5 bases and J by 9 bases, with 11 bases between them. The CDR3 DNA follows: TGTGCCAGTAGTCCACGCGAGGGTGAGCAGTTCTTC. Residues: CASSPREGEQFF. The complete variable domain, with remaining parts taken from reference TRBV19 and TRBJ2-1, reads DGGITQSPKYLFRKEGQNVTLSCEQNLNHDAMYWYRQDPGQGLRLIYYSQIVNDFQKGDIAEGYSVSREKKESFPLTVTSAQKNPTAFYLCASSPREGEQFFGPGTRLTVL.

The chain carries TRBV18 and TRBJ2-7; TRBD1 is a possible D gene (6 bases). Germline V gene lookup returns CDR1 KGHSH and CDR2 LQKENI. The V gene lost 5 bases and the J gene lost 0 bases, with 11 bases spanning the gap. CDR3 size: 14 residues. CDR3 sequence (DNA): TGTGCCAGCTCAAGGGACACCCACTCCTACGAGCAGTACTTC. Translation gives CASSRDTHSYEQYF.

CDR3 nucleotide sequence: TGTGCCAGCTCACCGTACACTAGCTACGAGCAGTACTTC. Protein sequence: CASSPYTSYEQYF. The chain carries TRBV18 and TRBJ2-7, with a weak D call TRBD2 (5 bases). Germline CDR1 reads KGHSH; CDR2 reads LQKENI. V was clipped by 3 bases and J by 3 bases, with 9 bases between them. The CDR3 extends over 13 amino acids.

The chain joins TRBV28 to TRBJ2-1, with D perhaps TRBD1 (6 bases). Per germline, CDR1 MDHEN and CDR2 SYDVKM. This CDR3 contains 13 residues. The germline V and J ends were trimmed by 3 bases and 7 bases, with 10 bases remaining between them. The CDR3 protein is CASSFDRKNEQFF. The CDR3 DNA follows: TGTGCCAGCAGTTTCGACAGGAAAAATGAGCAGTTCTTC.

This clone was recorded only once. The CDR3 DNA is TGCGCCAGCACCTGCCCGGACGGATTCAATCAGCCCCAGCATTTT. As protein: CASTCPDGFNQPQHF. The genes are TRBV23-1 and TRBJ1-5, with D uncertain. TRBV23-1 carries the ORF label, with uncertain function. The CDR3 loop spans 15 amino acids. V dropped 7 bases and J dropped 3 bases, with 16 bases sitting between them.

V and J are TRBV10-3 and TRBJ2-7; TRBD1 aligns across 8 bases. CDR3 length: 14 amino acids. Losses at the gene ends were 2 bases for V and 5 bases for J; bases not matched to a gene: 5. Germline CDR1 is ENHRY and CDR2 is SYGVKD. The CDR3 is CAISEQGAADEQYF. The CDR3 DNA reads TGTGCCATCAGTGAGCAGGGGGCGGCCGACGAGCAGTACTTC.

This sequence joins TRBV5-1 and TRBJ1-1; tentatively, D is TRBD1 (5 bases). Germline V gives CDR1 SGHRS, CDR2 YFSETQ. Trimming removed 1 base from V and 3 bases from J, with 16 bases in between. The CDR3 has 16 amino acids. The DNA for the CDR3 is TGCGCCAGCAGCTTGAAAAGGATCCAAGGGGACACTGAAGCTTTCTTT. Translation gives CASSLKRIQGDTEAFF. The full variable domain, with the rest looked up from reference TRBV5-1 and TRBJ1-1, is KAGVTQTPRYLIKTRGQQVTLSCSPISGHRSVSWYQQTPGQGLQFLFEYFSETQRNKGNFPGRFSGRQFSNSRSEMNVSTLELGDSALYLCASSLKRIQGDTEAFFGQGTRLTVV.

V and J are TRBV5-1 and TRBJ2-1; 8 bases are a match to TRBD2. Germline V gene lookup returns CDR1 SGHRS and CDR2 YFSETQ. J lost 2 bases, V lost 4 bases, and 5 bases had no gene match. The CDR3 has 15 amino acids. In DNA, the CDR3 is TGCGCCAGCAGCACAGCGGGAGCGGCCTACAATGAGCAGTTCTTC. It codes for CASSTAGAAYNEQFF.

J is TRBJ1-2 and V is TRBV4-1; D is ambiguous. Germline V gives CDR1 MGHRA, CDR2 YSYEKL. The CDR3 extends over 14 amino acids. The V end lost 0 bases, the J end lost 3 bases, and 8 bases lay between the germline ends. As DNA, the CDR3 is TGCGCCAGCAGCCAAGAGGAGGGTGACTATGGCTACACCTTC. Protein sequence: CASSQEEGDYGYTF.